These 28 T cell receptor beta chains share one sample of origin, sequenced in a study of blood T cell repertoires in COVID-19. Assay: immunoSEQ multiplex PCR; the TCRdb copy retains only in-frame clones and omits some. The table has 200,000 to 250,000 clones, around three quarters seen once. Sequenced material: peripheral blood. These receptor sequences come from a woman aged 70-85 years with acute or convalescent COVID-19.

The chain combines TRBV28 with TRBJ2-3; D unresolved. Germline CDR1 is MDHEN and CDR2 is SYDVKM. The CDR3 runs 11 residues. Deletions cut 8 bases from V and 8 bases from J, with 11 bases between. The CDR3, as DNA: TGTGCCAGCTCTCCTCGGAGTACGCAGTATTTT. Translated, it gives CASSPRSTQYF.

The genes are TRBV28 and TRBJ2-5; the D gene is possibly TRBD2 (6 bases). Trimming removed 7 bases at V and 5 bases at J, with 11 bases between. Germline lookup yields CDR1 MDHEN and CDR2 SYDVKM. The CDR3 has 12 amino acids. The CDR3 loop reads CASIFSGETQYF. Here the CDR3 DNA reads TGTGCCAGCATTTTCAGCGGGGAGACCCAGTACTTC.

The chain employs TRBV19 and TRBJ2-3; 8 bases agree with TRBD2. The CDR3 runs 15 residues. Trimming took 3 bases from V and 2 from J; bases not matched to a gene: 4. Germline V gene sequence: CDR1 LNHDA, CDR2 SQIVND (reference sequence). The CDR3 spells CASSIGSGNTDTQYF. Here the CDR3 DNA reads TGTGCCAGTAGTATCGGTAGCGGGAACACAGATACGCAGTATTTT.

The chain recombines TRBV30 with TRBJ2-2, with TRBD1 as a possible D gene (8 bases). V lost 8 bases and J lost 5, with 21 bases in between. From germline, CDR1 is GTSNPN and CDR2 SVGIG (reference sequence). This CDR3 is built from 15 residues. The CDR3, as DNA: TGTGCCCGGGGGGTCGGGGACAGGTGGACCGGGGAGCTGTTTTTT. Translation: CARGVGDRWTGELFF.

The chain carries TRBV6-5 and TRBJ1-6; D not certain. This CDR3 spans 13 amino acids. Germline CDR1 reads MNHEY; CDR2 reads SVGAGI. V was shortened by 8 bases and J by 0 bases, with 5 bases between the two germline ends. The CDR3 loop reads CASGSSYNSPLHF. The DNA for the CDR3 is TGTGCCAGCGGGAGCTCCTATAATTCACCCCTCCACTTT.

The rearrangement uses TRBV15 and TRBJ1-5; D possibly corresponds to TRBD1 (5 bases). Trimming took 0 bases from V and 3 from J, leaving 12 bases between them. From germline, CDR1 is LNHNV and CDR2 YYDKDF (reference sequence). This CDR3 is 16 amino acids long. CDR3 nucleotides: TGTGCCACCAGCAGAGATATGGGGCAGCTCAATCAGCCCCAGCATTTT. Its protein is CATSRDMGQLNQPQHF. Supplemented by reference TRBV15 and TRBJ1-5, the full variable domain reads DAMVIQNPRYQVTQFGKPVTLSCSQTLNHNVMYWYQQKSSQAPKLLFHYYDKDFNNEADTPDNFQSRRPNTSFCFLDIRSPGLGDTAMYLCATSRDMGQLNQPQHFGDGTRLSIL.

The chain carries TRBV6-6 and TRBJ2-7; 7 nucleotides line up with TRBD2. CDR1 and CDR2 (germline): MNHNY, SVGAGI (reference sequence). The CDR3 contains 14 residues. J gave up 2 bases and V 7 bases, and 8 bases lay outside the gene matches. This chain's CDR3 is CASTRDYLAYEQYF. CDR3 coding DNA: TGTGCCAGCACCCGGGACTACCTCGCCTACGAGCAGTACTTC.

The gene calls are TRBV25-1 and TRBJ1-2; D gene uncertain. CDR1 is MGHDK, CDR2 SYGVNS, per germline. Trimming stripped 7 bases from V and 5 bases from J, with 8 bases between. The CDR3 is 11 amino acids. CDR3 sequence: CASTGLYGYTF. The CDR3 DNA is TGTGCCAGCACCGGACTTTATGGCTACACCTTC.

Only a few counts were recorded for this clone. As DNA, the CDR3 is TGTGCCAGCAGTTTAGCCCAGGGAGGGAACACTGAAGCTTTCTTT. This translates into CASSLAQGGNTEAFF. The rearrangement joins TRBV28 to TRBJ1-1; possibly TRBD1 for D (5 bases). The CDR3 extends over 15 amino acids. V shed 2 bases and J shed 1 base, with 11 bases lying between them. Germline assignment: CDR1 MDHEN and CDR2 SYDVKM.

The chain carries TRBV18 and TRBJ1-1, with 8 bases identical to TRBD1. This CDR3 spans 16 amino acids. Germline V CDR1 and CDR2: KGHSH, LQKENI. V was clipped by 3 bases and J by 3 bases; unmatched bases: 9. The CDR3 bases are TGTGCCAGCTCACCTCGACAGGGGCAGGGTCACACTGAAGCTTTCTTT. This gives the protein CASSPRQGQGHTEAFF.

As DNA, the CDR3 is TGTGCCAGCAGCCCAGGGGGGCGCGAGCAGTACTTC. Translated, it gives CASSPGGREQYF. The rearrangement links TRBV3-1 (or the pseudogene TRBV3-2) to TRBJ2-7; tentatively, D is TRBD1 (7 bases). Germline V gene lookup returns CDR1 LGHDT and CDR2 YNNKEL (reference sequence). The CDR3 has 12 residues. Trimming shortened V by 4 bases and J by 6 bases, and 10 bases separated the two germline ends.

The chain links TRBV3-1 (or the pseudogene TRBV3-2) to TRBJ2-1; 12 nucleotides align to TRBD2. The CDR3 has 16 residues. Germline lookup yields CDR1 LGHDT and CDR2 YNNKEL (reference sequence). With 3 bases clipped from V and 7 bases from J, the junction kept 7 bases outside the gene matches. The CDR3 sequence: CASSQASGRAKNEQFF. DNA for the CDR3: TGTGCCAGCAGCCAGGCTAGCGGGAGGGCCAAGAATGAGCAGTTCTTC.

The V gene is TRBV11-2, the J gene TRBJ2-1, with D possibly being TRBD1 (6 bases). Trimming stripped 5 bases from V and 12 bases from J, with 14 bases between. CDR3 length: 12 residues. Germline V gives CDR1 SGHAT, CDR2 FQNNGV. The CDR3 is CASSEGGPRQFF. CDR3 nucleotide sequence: TGTGCCAGCAGCGAAGGGGGTCCTCGGCAGTTCTTC. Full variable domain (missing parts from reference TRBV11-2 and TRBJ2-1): EAGVAQSPRYKIIEKRQSVAFWCNPISGHATLYWYQQILGQGPKLLIQFQNNGVVDDSQLPKDRFSAERLKGVDSTLKIQPAKLEDSAVYLCASSEGGPRQFFGPGTRLTVL.

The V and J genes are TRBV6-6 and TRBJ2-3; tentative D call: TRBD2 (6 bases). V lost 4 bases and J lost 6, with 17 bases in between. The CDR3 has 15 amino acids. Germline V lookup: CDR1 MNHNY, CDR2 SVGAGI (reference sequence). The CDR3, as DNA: TGTGCCAGCAGTTTCGTAGCGGCCTCCGGGGATACGCAGTATTTT. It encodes CASSFVAASGDTQYF.

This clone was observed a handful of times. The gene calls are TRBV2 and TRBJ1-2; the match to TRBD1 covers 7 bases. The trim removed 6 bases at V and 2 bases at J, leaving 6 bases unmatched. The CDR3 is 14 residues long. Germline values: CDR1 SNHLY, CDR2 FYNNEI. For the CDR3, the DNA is TGTGCCAGCAGGCCGACAGGGACGAACTATGGCTACACCTTC. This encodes CASRPTGTNYGYTF.

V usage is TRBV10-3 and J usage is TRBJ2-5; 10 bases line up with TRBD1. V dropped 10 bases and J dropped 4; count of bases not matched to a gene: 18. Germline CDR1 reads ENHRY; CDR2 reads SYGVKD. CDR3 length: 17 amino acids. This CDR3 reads CATRGGTGESGAETQYF. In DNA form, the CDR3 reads TGTGCCACTCGGGGGGGGACAGGGGAGAGCGGCGCAGAGACCCAGTACTTC.

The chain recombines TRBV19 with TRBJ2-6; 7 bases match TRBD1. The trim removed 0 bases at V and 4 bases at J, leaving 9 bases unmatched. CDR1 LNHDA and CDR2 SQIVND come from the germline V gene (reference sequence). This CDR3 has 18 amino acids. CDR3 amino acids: CASSIDPGTVAGANVLTF. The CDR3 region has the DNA TGTGCCAGTAGTATAGATCCCGGGACAGTTGCCGGGGCCAACGTCCTGACTTTC.

The CDR3, as DNA: TGTGCCAGCAGCCTGGGGGGGCTTAAGGAGCAGTACTTC. Its protein is CASSLGGLKEQYF. This chain connects TRBV3-1 (or the pseudogene TRBV3-2) to TRBJ2-7; D is possibly TRBD2 (7 bases). The CDR3 totals 13 residues. V was shortened by 4 bases and J by 7 bases, with 14 bases between the two germline ends. Looked up from germline, CDR1 is LGHDT and CDR2 is YNNKEL (reference sequence).

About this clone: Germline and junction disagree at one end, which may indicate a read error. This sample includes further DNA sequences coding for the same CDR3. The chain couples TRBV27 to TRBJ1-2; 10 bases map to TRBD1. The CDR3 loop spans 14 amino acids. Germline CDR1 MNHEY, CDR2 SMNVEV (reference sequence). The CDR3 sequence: CASSPGQGRYGYTF. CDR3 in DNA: TGTGCCAGCAGTCCGGGACAGGGGCGGTATGGCTACACCTTT.

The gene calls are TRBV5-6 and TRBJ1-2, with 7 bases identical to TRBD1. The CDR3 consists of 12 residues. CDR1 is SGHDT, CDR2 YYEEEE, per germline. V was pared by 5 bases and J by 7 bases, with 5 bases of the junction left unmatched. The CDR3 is CASRIGQAGYTF. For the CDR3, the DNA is TGTGCCAGCAGGATCGGACAGGCTGGCTACACCTTC.

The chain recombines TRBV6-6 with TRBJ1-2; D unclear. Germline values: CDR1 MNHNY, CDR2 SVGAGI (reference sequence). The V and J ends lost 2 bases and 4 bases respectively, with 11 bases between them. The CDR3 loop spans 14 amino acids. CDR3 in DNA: TGTGCCAGCAGTTACGAGGGTCAACTCTATGGCTACACCTTC. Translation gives CASSYEGQLYGYTF.

The CDR3 region has the DNA TGTGCCACCAGCAGGGAGGGGTTTCCACCCTACAATGAGCAGTTCTTC. Its protein is CATSREGFPPYNEQFF. The rearrangement links TRBV15 to TRBJ2-1; TRBD2 might be the D (6 bases). CDR3 length equals 16 residues. Trimming removed 3 bases from V and 2 bases from J, with 14 bases in between. The germline V gene encodes CDR1 LNHNV and CDR2 YYDKDF (reference sequence). The entire variable domain, with the rest obtained from reference TRBV15 and TRBJ2-1, is as follows: DAMVIQNPRYQVTQFGKPVTLSCSQTLNHNVMYWYQQKSSQAPKLLFHYYDKDFNNEADTPDNFQSRRPNTSFCFLDIRSPGLGDTAMYLCATSREGFPPYNEQFFGPGTRLTVL.

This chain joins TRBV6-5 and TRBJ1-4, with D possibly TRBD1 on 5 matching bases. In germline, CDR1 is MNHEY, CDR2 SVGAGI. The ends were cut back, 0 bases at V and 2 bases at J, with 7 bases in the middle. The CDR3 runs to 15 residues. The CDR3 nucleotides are TGTGCCAGCAGTTACTCGACAGAGACTAATGAAAAACTGTTTTTT. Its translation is CASSYSTETNEKLFF.

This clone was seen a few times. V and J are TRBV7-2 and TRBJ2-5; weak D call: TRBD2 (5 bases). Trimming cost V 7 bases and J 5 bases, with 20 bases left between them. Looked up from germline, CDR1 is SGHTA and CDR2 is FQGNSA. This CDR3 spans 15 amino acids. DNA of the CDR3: TGTGCCAGCACCGCCTTGCGGCGAACGGGGGAGACCCAGTACTTC. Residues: CASTALRRTGETQYF.

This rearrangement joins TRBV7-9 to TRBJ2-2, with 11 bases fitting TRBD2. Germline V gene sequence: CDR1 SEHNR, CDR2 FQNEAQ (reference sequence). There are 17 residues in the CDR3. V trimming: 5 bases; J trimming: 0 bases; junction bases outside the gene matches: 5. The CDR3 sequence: CASSRGTSGANTGELFF. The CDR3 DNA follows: TGTGCCAGCAGCCGGGGGACTAGCGGTGCGAACACCGGGGAGCTGTTTTTT.

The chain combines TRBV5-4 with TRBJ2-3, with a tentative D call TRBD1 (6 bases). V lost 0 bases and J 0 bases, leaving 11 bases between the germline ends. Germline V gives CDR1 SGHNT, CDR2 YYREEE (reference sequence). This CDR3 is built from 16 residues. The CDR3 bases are TGTGCCAGCAGCTTGGACAGGGTCTCTAGCACAGATACGCAGTATTTT. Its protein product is CASSLDRVSSTDTQYF. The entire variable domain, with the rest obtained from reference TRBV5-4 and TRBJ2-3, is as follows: ETGVTQSPTHLIKTRGQQVTLRCSSQSGHNTVSWYQQALGQGPQFIFQYYREEENGRGNFPPRFSGLQFPNYSSELNVNALELDDSALYLCASSLDRVSSTDTQYFGPGTRLTVL.

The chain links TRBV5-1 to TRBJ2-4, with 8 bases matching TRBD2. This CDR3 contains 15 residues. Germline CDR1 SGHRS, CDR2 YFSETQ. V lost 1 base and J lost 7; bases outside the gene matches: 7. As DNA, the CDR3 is TGCGCCAGCAGCTTGCCGACGACTAGCGTGAACATTCAGTACTTC. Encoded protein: CASSLPTTSVNIQYF.

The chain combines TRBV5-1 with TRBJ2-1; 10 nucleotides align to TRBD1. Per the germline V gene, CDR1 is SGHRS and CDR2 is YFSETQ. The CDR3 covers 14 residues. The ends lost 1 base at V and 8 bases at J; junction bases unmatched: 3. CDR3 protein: CASSLLGTGDEQFF. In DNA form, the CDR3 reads TGCGCCAGCAGCTTGCTAGGGACAGGGGATGAGCAGTTCTTC.